The subject of this entry is one T cell receptor beta chain. What it recognizes is unknown. Together with a sample-barcoded 5' primer, a J-beta primer mix was included in a second PCR lasting about 7 to 11 cycles. One entry per CDR3 protein, called by TCRdb with MiXCR from the 5' RACE reads. The profile covers 1.5 million to 2 million distinct CDR3 sequences, with around 50% appearing a single time and 2% to 2.5% taken by the ten largest. The CDR3 is 15 amino acids. V was trimmed by 4 bases and J by 5 bases, leaving 17 bases between them. At least 5.5 micrograms of total RNA were extracted per sample. This sample is part of a study of blood T cells in healthy people across ages. The study's findings and limits: TCR beta diversity tracked closely with naive T cell percentage. Estimates of diversity drawn from one million T cells were considered underestimates.

The specimen was blood. The sequence was collected from a woman in her thirties or forties in good health. The chain carries TRBV12-3 or TRBV12-4 and TRBJ2-5, with TRBD1 as a possible D gene (6 bases). The CDR3 region is CASSSGQTIGETQYF. In nucleotides, the CDR3 is TGTGCCAGCAGTTCCGGACAGACGATCGGTGAGACCCAGTACTTC.